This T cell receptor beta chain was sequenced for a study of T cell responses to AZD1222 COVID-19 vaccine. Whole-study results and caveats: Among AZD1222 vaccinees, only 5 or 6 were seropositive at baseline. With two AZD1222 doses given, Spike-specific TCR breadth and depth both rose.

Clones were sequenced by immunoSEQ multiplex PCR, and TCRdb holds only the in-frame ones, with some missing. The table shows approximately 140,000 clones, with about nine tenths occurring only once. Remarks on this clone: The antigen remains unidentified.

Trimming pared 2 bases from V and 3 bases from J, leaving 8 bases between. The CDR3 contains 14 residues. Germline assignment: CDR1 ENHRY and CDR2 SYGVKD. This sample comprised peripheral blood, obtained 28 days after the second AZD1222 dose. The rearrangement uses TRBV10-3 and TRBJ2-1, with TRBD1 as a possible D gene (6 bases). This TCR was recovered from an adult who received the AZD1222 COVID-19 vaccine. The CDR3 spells CAISEGGGYNEQFF. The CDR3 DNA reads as TGTGCCATCAGTGAGGGGGGCGGCTACAATGAGCAGTTCTTC.